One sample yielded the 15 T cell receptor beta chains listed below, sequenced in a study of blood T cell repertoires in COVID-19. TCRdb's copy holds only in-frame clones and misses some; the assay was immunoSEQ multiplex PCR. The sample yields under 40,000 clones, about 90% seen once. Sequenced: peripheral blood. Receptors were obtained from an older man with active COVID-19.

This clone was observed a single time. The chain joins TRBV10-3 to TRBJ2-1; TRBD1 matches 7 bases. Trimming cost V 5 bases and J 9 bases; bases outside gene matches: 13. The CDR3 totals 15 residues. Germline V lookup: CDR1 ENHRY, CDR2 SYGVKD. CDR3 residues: CAISTGQESPGEQFF. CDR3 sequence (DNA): TGTGCCATCAGTACAGGACAGGAATCCCCCGGTGAGCAGTTCTTC.

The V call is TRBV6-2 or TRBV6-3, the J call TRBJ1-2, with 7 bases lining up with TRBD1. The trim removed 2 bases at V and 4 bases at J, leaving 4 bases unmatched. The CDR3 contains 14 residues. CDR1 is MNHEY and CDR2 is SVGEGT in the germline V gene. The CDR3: CASSYPQGTYGYTF. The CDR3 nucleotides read TGTGCCAGCAGTTACCCACAGGGGACCTATGGCTACACCTTC.

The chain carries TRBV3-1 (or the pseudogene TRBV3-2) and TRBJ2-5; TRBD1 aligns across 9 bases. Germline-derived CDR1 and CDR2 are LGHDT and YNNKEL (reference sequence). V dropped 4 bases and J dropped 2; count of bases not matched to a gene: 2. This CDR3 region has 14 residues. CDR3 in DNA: TGTGCCAGCAGCCCCGGGACAGGGCAAGAGACCCAGTACTTC. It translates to CASSPGTGQETQYF.

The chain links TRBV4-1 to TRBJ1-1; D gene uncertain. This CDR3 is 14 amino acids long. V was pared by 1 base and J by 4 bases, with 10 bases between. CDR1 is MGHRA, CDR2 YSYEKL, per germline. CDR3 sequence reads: CASSQVIRFTEAFF. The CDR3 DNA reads TGCGCCAGCAGCCAAGTCATTCGGTTCACTGAAGCTTTCTTT.

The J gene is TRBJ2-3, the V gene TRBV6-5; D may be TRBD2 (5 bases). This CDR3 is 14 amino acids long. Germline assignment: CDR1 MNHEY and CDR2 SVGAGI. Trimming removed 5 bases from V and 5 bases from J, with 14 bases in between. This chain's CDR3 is CASSTAAPQDTQYF. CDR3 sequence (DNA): TGTGCCAGCAGTACAGCGGCACCCCAAGATACGCAGTATTTT.

As DNA, the CDR3 is TGCGCCAGCAGCCTTCCCGCCAGGGGGGCCACTGAAGCTTTCTTT. Translating it yields CASSLPARGATEAFF. This rearrangement joins TRBV4-1 to TRBJ1-1; TRBD1 aligns across 7 bases. V dropped 4 bases and J dropped 4; count of bases not matched to a gene: 9. CDR1 MGHRA and CDR2 YSYEKL come from the germline V gene. The CDR3 is 15 residues long.

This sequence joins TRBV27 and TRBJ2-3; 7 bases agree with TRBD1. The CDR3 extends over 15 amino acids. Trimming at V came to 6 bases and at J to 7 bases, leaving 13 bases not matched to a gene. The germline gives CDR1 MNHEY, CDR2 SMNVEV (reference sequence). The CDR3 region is CASRGGVSGFNTQYF. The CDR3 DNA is TGTGCCAGCAGAGGGGGCGTGTCAGGCTTTAATACGCAGTATTTT.

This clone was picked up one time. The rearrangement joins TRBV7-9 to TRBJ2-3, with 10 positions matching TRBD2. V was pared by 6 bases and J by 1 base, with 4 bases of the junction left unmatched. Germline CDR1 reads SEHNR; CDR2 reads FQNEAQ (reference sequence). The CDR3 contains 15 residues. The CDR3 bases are TGTGCCAGCAGTCCCGGGACTAGCGGCACAGATACGCAGTATTTT. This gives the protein CASSPGTSGTDTQYF.

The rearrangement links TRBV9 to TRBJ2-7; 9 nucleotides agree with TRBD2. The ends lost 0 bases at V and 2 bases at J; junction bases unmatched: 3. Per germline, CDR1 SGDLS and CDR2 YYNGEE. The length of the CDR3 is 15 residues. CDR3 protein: CASSVGASGTYEQYF. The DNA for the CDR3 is TGTGCCAGCAGCGTAGGGGCTAGCGGGACCTACGAGCAGTACTTC. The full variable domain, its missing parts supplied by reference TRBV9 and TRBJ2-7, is DSGVTQTPKHLITATGQRVTLRCSPRSGDLSVYWYQQSLDQGLQFLIQYYNGEERAKGNILERFSAQQFPDLHSELNLSSLELGDSALYFCASSVGASGTYEQYFGPGTRLTVT.

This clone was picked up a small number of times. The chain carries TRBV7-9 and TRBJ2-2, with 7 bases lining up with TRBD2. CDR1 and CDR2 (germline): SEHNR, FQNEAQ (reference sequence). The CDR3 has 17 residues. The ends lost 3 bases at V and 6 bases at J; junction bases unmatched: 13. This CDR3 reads CASSFSTRGGFAGELFF. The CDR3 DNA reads TGTGCCAGCAGCTTTAGCACGAGGGGAGGGTTCGCCGGGGAGCTGTTTTTT.

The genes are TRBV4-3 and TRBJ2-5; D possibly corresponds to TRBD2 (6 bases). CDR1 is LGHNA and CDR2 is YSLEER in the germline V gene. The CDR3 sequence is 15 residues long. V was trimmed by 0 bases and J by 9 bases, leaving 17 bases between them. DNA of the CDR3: TGCGCCAGCAGCCAAGATTGGGCGGCCTCGGGGGCCCAGTACTTC. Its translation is CASSQDWAASGAQYF.

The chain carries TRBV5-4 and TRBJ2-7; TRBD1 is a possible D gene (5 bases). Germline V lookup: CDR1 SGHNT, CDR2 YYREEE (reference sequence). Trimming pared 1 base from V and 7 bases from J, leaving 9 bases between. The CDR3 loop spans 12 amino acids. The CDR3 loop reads CASSLKGWEQYF. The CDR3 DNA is TGTGCCAGCAGCTTGAAGGGGTGGGAGCAGTACTTC.

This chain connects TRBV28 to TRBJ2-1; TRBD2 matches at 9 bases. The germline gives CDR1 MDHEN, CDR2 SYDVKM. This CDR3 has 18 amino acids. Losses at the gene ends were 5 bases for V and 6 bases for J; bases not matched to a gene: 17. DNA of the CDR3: TGTGCCAGCAGTCCCTACCCGAGACTAGCGGTTGGGCCCAATGAGCAGTTCTTC. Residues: CASSPYPRLAVGPNEQFF.

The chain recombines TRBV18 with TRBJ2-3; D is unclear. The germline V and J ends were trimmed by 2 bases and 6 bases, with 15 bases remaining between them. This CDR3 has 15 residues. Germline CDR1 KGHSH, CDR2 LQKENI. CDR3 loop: CASSPTSPPLDTQYF. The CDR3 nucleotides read TGTGCCAGCTCACCAACTTCCCCACCTTTGGATACGCAGTATTTT.

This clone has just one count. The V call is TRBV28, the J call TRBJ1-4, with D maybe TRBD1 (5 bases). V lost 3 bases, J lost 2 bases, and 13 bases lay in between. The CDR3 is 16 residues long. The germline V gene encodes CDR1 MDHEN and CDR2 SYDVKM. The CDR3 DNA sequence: TGTGCCAGCAGTTTTTTGACCCCAGGGACTAATGAAAAACTGTTTTTT. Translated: CASSFLTPGTNEKLFF.